This T cell receptor beta chain was profiled in a study of T cell responses to AZD1222 COVID-19 vaccine (dated by TCRdb to the early 2020s). General notes on the study: A total of approximately 250 trial participants underwent TCR sequencing, of whom 200 to 220 had received two doses of AZD1222 and approximately 26 had received two doses of the MenACWY control vaccine. Trial participants were enrolled by age into 18-55, 56-69 and 70-plus year subgroups, with 148, 28 and 57 TCR-sequenced participants respectively.

The CDR3 regions of human TCRbeta chains were analyzed by immunosequencing. Turning to the authors' computational methods: TCRs in the repertoires were compared against a reference library of SARS-CoV-2-specific TCRs that had been generated with the MIRA antigen-specificity platform. Breadth was defined as the fraction of unique TCRs that were SARS-CoV-2-associated. Depth was defined as the fraction of total T cells that were SARS-CoV-2-associated. Each spike-specific TCR was assigned to its reactive spike region and to a CD4 or CD8 class using the MIRA data. Log10-transformed breadth and depth values were compared by one-way ANOVA with Sidak's multiple comparisons tests. TCRdb holds this immuneACCESS table with in-frame rearrangements only. Some clones are missing; in checked studies, unresolved V genes explain under half, and the rest has no known cause. That table furnishes V, J and clone size, whereas the DNA furnished D and trimming. Counted in this sample were roughly 150,000 clones; roughly nine tenths of them appeared once. The ten most abundant clones make up approximately 1% of the sample.

About this clone itself: It has no known antigen specificity. Base qualities are missing; no much larger clone stands one base away.

For CDR1 and CDR2, the germline V gene lists MRHNA and SNTAGT. The CDR3 numbers 14 residues from cysteine through phenylalanine. Just the 42-base CDR3 DNA is kept, in frame starting at base 1. Trimming takes 6 bases off V and 5 bases off J; junction bases not matched to a gene: 8. What the research found in general, with its limitations: Vaccine-associated CD4 TCRs spanned the whole spike protein, with dominant responses in regions 160-218 and 743-854. After two AZD1222 doses, spike-specific TCR breadth and depth were significantly higher than at day 0 and than in MenACWY recipients. The 56-69-year group was small, and its depth increase did not reach significance, likely because of low power. Participants were mostly white British, with more females than males. The authors suggested clonal diversity may have been underestimated. Because no samples from the day 14 peak response were available, repertoires could be characterized only after the peak T cell response. Conclusions about previously exposed vaccinees are limited, since just six AZD1222 recipients were seropositive for SARS-CoV-2 at baseline. Reportedly, almost half of the unique spike-specific TCRs recognized epitopes lying outside the regions that are mutated in the B.1.351 and B.1.1.7 variants.

This specimen's time point label, per the study, means: about 28 days (+/-7) after the second vaccine dose. AZD1222 recipients whose second dose came at about 4 weeks and those whose second dose came at about 12 weeks were combined into one group, since spike-specific TCR depth and breadth did not differ between the two schedules. Samples from vaccinated people were obtained from the UK trials COV001 and COV002, which included a single-blind randomized controlled phase 2/3 trial of AZD1222 (ChAdOx1 nCoV-19) in healthy adults. For TCRbeta chain sequencing, PBMC samples from trial participants were taken at day 0 and at day 28 after the second dose.

The chain uses TRBV6-4 and TRBJ2-5; TRBD2 fits 8 bases in the junction. This receptor was taken from an adult who received the AZD1222 COVID-19 vaccine. The material was peripheral blood, obtained 28 days after the second AZD1222 dose. The nucleotide sequence is given as TGTGCCAGCAGCTACCGAGCGGGGGTGGAGACCCAGTACTTC. It translates to CASSYRAGVETQYF.